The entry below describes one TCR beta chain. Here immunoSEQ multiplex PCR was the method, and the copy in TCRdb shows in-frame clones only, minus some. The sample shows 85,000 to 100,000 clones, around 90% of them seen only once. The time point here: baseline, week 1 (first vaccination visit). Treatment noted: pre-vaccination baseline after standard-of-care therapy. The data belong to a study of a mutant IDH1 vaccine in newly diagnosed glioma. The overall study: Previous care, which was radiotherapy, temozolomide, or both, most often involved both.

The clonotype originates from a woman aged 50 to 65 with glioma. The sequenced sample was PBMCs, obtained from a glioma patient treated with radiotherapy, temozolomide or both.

The CDR3 sequence: CASSPRLADSYEQYF. CDR3 bases: TGTGCCAGCAGCCCCCGACTAGCGGACTCCTACGAGCAGTACTTC. The chain has TRBV7-9 and TRBJ2-7; 9 bases map to TRBD2. This CDR3 is 15 amino acids long. The J segment lost 0 bases and the V segment lost 5 bases, leaving 5 bases of the junction unmatched. CDR1 is SEHNR, CDR2 FQNEAQ, per germline (reference sequence).